The subject of this entry is one TCR beta chain. The antigen it binds to is not known. One junction end disagrees with the germline gene, perhaps due to a read error. The library was obtained by the immunoSEQ multiplex PCR assay. The multiplex PCR relied on a mix of 60 forward primers for TCR Vbeta segments and 13 reverse primers for TCR Jbeta segments. The CDR3 region of rearranged TCR beta genes was amplified from genomic DNA by a multiplex PCR assay. The Illumina HiSeq System was used to sequence the amplified TCR beta libraries as 87-base-pair reads. The authors' pipeline ran thus. In a later analysis, approximately 74 million unique TCR beta chains were counted across the approximately 620 repertoires, and roughly 10 million of these chains were shared by at least two donors. Raw reads were error-corrected and collapsed into unique sequences by a nearest-neighbor algorithm in which closely related sequences were merged to remove PCR and sequencing errors. To assign V, D and J gene segments, CDR3 sequences were aligned to IMGT reference sequences. For a sequence to be retained, a match of at least six nucleotides was required to both a V gene segment and a J gene segment. Rearrangements were classified as productive when the CDR3 lacked stop codons and remained in frame with V and J, and all other rearrangements were classified as non-productive. CDR3 was defined according to IMGT convention as the region running from the second conserved V-encoded cysteine to the conserved J-encoded phenylalanine. The earlier analysis of about 500 of the donors excluded sequences that lacked an unambiguous match to a single V gene segment. In an earlier analysis of 450 to 750 of the donors, a V segment was called functional when productive rearrangements were above 56.7%, and segregating when the standard deviation between donors exceeded 5%. To diagnose cytomegalovirus status from the catalog of TCR beta chain sequences, a statistical classification framework was built. In a later analysis, TCR nucleotide sequences were compared against IMGT/GENE-DB human TR gene sequences so that V and J genes could be assigned. A later analysis assigned CDR3 sequences and most-parsimonious VDJ recombination scenarios with the TCRdist pipeline. In a later analysis, every TCR beta chain was defined by the combination of its CDR3 amino acid sequence and its V-gene family, and reads without a unique V-gene family were dropped. A later analysis removed several hundred highly shared, low-generation-probability nucleotide sequences to deal with suspected cross-contamination and a sequencing artifact. For each public chain, a later analysis derived a clonal expansion index from normalized ranks of inferred template counts within each repertoire. In a later analysis, generation probabilities were computed with a VDJ recombination model fitted to out-of-frame rearrangements, and the resulting probabilities were checked against IGoR. Hypergeometric tests were used in a later analysis to score TCR-TCR, TCR-HLA and TCR-CMV co-occurrence, with a repertoire-size bias correction applied to the TCR pairs. To estimate false discovery rates, a later analysis permuted the HLA or CMV assignments 20 times. In a later analysis, co-occurring TCRs were grouped with DBSCAN, and TCRdist sequence similarity was added when clustering was performed within HLA-allele-positive subsets. Co-occurrence clustering excluded repertoires with fewer than 30,000 or more than 120,000 public chains, plus five with anomalous nucleotide sharing. The clones in this table, taken by TCRdb from immuneACCESS, are in-frame only. Not every clone is retained; where verified, under half of the shortfall comes from an unresolved V gene, and the cause of the rest is unknown. Clonal size and the V and J genes are those of that table, whereas D and trimming came from the DNA. Within this sample are 100,000 to 150,000 clones, with roughly 70% of them counted one time only. Jointly, the top ten make up 4% of the sample.

The data stem from a study of cytomegalovirus exposure and HLA in healthy donors (dated by TCRdb to 2017 to 2019). Notes on the research overall: In an earlier analysis of 587 of the donors, 276 Gb of sequence data and 117 million unique TCR beta sequences from 180 million or so T cells were reported. An early release covering more than 500 HLA-typed donors comprised around 300 gigabases of sequencing data and 85 million or so unique TCR sequences. Among the roughly 400 genotyped donors, approximately 81% belonged to the genetic ancestry cluster associated with self-reported Caucasian donors. The study aimed to test whether cataloging public T cell receptors could reveal signatures of past pathogen exposure. Using immunosequencing, the study profiled T cell repertoires from about 620 subjects and related those repertoires to cytomegalovirus serostatus. Besides the first cohort of more than 650 subjects, a separate validation cohort made up of around 120 different subjects was used. To predict cytomegalovirus infection status, the study combined high-throughput TCR immunosequencing, statistical association of individual TCRs with disease status, and machine learning. To study patterns of TCR occurrence, a later analysis re-analyzed previously published TCR beta repertoires from around 670 donors and added high-resolution HLA genotyping. Rather than using new phenotypic data, the later analysis identified candidate immune exposures from TCR beta sequences and from how often those sequences occurred across donors. In an earlier analysis of 500 to 650 of the donors, high-throughput TCR beta sequencing was used to judge whether each TCR beta V gene segment behaved as functional or pseudogenic. Donor age, sex, ethnicity and CMV serostatus were collected together with the repertoire data. A later genetic analysis used genome-wide SNP genotypes for about 60% of the roughly 700 donors, treating that subset as a discovery cohort. All discovery cohort repertoires had been generated using a single sequencing platform. Class I and class II HLA loci were covered by the typing at four-digit resolution. The number of donors typed differed by locus, with roughly 629-640 for A, B, C, DRB1 and DQB1, 522 for DQA1, 600 to 610 for DPA1, and around 450 for DPB1. Because of strong linkage in the cohort, a handful of DR-DQ haplotypes were treated as single units for association and clustering. On average, 235,054 unique TCR beta nucleotide sequences were sequenced per donor among 398 genotyped donors of the cohort, with about 17% of those sequences being non-productive.

The cohort comprised 666 healthy bone marrow donors. All cohort members were sampled while nominally healthy, although unrecorded immune exposures were likely present. The donor was CMV seropositive and belonged to the group of 250 to 300 seropositive cohort members. A peripheral blood sample was provided by each donor, and peripheral blood mononuclear cells were used for TCR beta sequencing. The Qiagen DNeasy Blood Extraction Kit was used to extract genomic DNA from the blood cell samples. From its cysteine to its phenylalanine, the CDR3 spans 16 amino acids. The only DNA kept is the CDR3, 48 bases in frame from the first base. CDR1 is given as SEHNR and CDR2 as FQNEAQ, both from the germline V gene (reference sequence). Study-level results and caveats: HLA typing was unavailable for some donors at each locus, so association tests used only the typed subset. CMV serostatus was the only immune exposure information available for the cohort. According to a later analysis, parvovirus B19, influenza, CMV and Epstein-Barr virus appeared linked to several top co-occurrence clusters. In both the original and validation cohorts, the classifier was reported to diagnose cytomegalovirus status with high specificity and sensitivity. The 87-base-pair reads could not distinguish some IMGT-functional V segments, including TRBV6-2 and TRBV6-3, so those segments were excluded. A further reported finding was that TCR beta sequences accurately predicted the HLA-A and HLA-B alleles for most subjects in the first cohort. In a later analysis, the rate of TCR association differed among HLA loci, with DRB1 alleles having the most associated TCRs and HLA-C alleles having the fewest. In an earlier analysis of some 500 of the donors, most TCR beta V segments appeared in productive rearrangements about 90% or about 30% of the time, broadly matching IMGT annotations. In this cohort, only TCR beta chains were sequenced, and detectable features were limited by the absence of alpha or paired-chain data. Because counts were too low, under 20 rarely observed V segments, including chromosome 9 orphons, were left out of the earlier analysis of 500 to 650 of the donors. Most CMV-associated TCR beta chains appeared to be HLA-restricted in a later analysis, and the HLA associations seemed to be driven largely by CMV exposure. A few of the identified cytomegalovirus-associated TCR beta chains were confirmed in vitro to be specific for cytomegalovirus antigens. According to the authors, the approach could potentially be generalized to other disease states and immunological phenotypes. A later analysis associated about 18,000 TCR beta sequences with specific HLA alleles at a false discovery rate of 0.05. A group of highly shared sequence variants was considered likely to be a technical artifact of the sequencing pipeline. Linkage disequilibrium might explain the correlated functional status among segregating V segments, but an unknown experimental factor could not be ruled out. When HLA alleles, especially DR and DQ, strongly co-occurred, attributing TCR associations to individual alleles was difficult. Most TCR sequences were seen in very few donors, while some public TCRs were found in many individuals. V-gene and J-gene trimming of TCR beta chains was associated with a missense DCLRE1C variant in a later genetic analysis, and the association was replicated in an independent cohort. A later genetic analysis reported fewer N-insertions in productive TCRs among donors in an Asian-associated ancestry cluster than the approximately 700-donor mean. A later analysis found that HLA-associated TCR beta chains were more clonally expanded and had lower generation probabilities than equally common non-associated chains. Sequencing depth was assumed to be roughly uniform across donors in the presence/absence analyses, though that assumption may not hold. In the study, 150 to 200 TCR beta chains were listed as associated with cytomegalovirus.

Source material: PBMCs. The sequence was obtained from a man between 40 and 49 years old in good health and CMV-seropositive. The chain couples TRBV7-9 to TRBJ2-3; 9 nucleotides in the junction match TRBD2. The nucleotide sequence reads TGTTCCAGCAGCTTAGCGCAGGCGGGGGGGACAGATACGCAGTATTTT. This gives the protein CSSSLAQAGGTDTQYF.